The 4 T cell receptor beta chains in this list originate from one sample, sequenced in a study of T cell changes during pregnancy in multiple sclerosis (dated by TCRdb to between 2018 and 2020). Library construction relied on the immunoSEQ multiplex PCR assay. In its TCRdb copy, this immuneACCESS table keeps in-frame sequences only and misses some clones. Where compared with another copy, unresolved V genes explain less than half of these, and the others have no known cause. The sample table holds under 120,000 clones, of which 90% to 95% were seen once. The ten biggest clones cover about 3% of the sample. The sample here was peripheral blood, taken after pregnancy. These receptors were taken from a female donor with multiple sclerosis, enrolled in a pregnancy study.

The count of this clone is one. The rearrangement links TRBV9 to TRBJ1-2; 11 bases map to TRBD1. The ends lost 3 bases at V and 4 bases at J; junction bases unmatched: 5. Germline-derived CDR1 and CDR2 are SGDLS and YYNGEE. The CDR3 extends over 15 amino acids. The CDR3 loop reads CASSARTGGSYGYTF. Here the CDR3 DNA reads TGTGCCAGCAGCGCCAGGACAGGGGGCAGCTATGGCTACACCTTC.

The V gene is TRBV6-5, the J gene TRBJ1-2; 8 bases are a match to TRBD1. This CDR3 spans 15 amino acids. Germline CDR1 reads MNHEY; CDR2 reads SVGAGI. With V trimmed by 7 bases and J by 4 bases, 11 bases remained unmatched. The CDR3 DNA reads as TGTGCCAGCACCCCCCTCCCGGGACAGGCCTATGGCTACACCTTC. Amino acid sequence: CASTPLPGQAYGYTF.

The gene calls are TRBV5-6 and TRBJ1-2; TRBD1 matches at 9 bases. CDR3 size: 13 residues. Germline CDR1 and CDR2: SGHDT and YYEEEE. Trimming at V came to 10 bases and at J to 9 bases, leaving 13 bases not matched to a gene. The CDR3 coding sequence is TGTGCCGGACCGACAGGGGGACCTATGAGCTACACCTTC. Residues: CAGPTGGPMSYTF.

The chain links TRBV4-2 to TRBJ1-1; TRBD1 is a possible D gene (5 bases). This CDR3 spans 16 amino acids. Germline CDR1 LGHNA, CDR2 YNFKEQ. The V gene lost 1 base and the J gene lost 0 bases, with 12 bases spanning the gap. This CDR3 is CASSQGPGGLNTEAFF. The CDR3 coding sequence is TGTGCCAGCAGCCAAGGCCCCGGGGGATTGAACACTGAAGCTTTCTTT.